This T cell receptor beta chain is from a study of T-cell memory formation after mild COVID-19. Study background: Clusters were largely donor specific.

This clonotype showed up just a few times. The CDR3 runs to 13 residues. With 0 bases removed from V and 4 bases from J, the gap between germline ends came to 8 bases. Germline CDR1 reads SGHRS; CDR2 reads YFSETQ. Via MiXCR, TCRdb re-called the 5' RACE reads, giving one row per CDR3 protein. The sample yields some 190,000 distinct CDR3 sequences, 15% to 20% seen once. The chain employs TRBV5-1 and TRBJ2-7; no clear D. The sequence was obtained from an adult woman who had mild COVID-19 (a few samples of this study predate the infection). Cell type and time point are not known. Sequenced input: PBMCs or a T cell subset sorted from them (not recorded which). This chain's CDR3 is CASSLDLSYEQYF. CDR3 coding DNA: TGCGCCAGCAGCTTGGACCTGAGTTACGAGCAGTACTTC.